A selection of T cell receptor beta chains follows, all from one sample in a study of blood T cell repertoires in COVID-19. The repertoire was sequenced with immunoSEQ multiplex PCR; TCRdb's copy has only in-frame clones and lacks some. The profile shows some 300,000 clones, 65% to 90% of them singletons. The specimen was PBMCs or T cells enriched from blood (not recorded which). These receptors came from a man aged 30 to 39 who had recovered from COVID-19. Each CDR3 is given without its conserved first and last residue. A D gene is named only where the DNA matches it firmly. Not every row has a clone size; where given, it reads once, few, many or a size class.

15	TRBV5-1	TRBJ2-2	TRBD1	.	ASTPARGLGGTGELF
13	TRBV5-1	TRBJ1-1	.	.	ASSLEIAVNTEAF
15	TRBV5-1	TRBJ1-1	.	few	ASSPRRQVGLNTEAF
12	TRBV30	TRBJ2-3	TRBD2	once	AWSWGLAADTQY
13	TRBV28	TRBJ2-3	.	.	ASTPPSGSTDTQY
14	TRBV19	TRBJ2-7	.	.	ASSTALPLTSPEQY
13	TRBV4-1	TRBJ2-5	TRBD1	.	ASSQGVTGGETQY
14	TRBV7-2	TRBJ1-1	TRBD1	.	AGAVPNRGLNTEAF
15	TRBV5-4	TRBJ1-4	TRBD1	.	ASSFSLRGRGNEKLF
17	TRBV3-1/TRBV3-2	TRBJ2-3	TRBD2	.	ASSQDRGLAGVGADTQY
14	TRBV19	TRBJ1-6	.	few	ASSPYRSSYNSPLH
11	TRBV2	TRBJ1-1	.	.	ASSEDTITEAF
12	TRBV6-5	TRBJ2-7	TRBD2	.	ASSYGEGGYEQY
16	TRBV6-4	TRBJ2-6	.	.	ASSDSSGGSSGANVLT
11	TRBV12-3/TRBV12-4	TRBJ1-1	.	.	ASSFQGSTEAF
16	TRBV7-2	TRBJ2-1	TRBD2	.	ASSLARLAGGKGDEQF
11	TRBV12-3/TRBV12-4	TRBJ1-5	.	.	ASGAGGNQPQH
14	TRBV7-8	TRBJ1-4	TRBD1	few	ASSLERTGATEKLF
11	TRBV28	TRBJ2-5	TRBD2	.	ASSYTTKRGLN
14	TRBV18	TRBJ1-3	TRBD1	.	ASSLRDREYGNTIY
11	TRBV6-5	TRBJ2-2	.	few	ASTLPGTGELF
11	TRBV29-1	TRBJ2-3	.	.	SAGPRNTDTQY
13	TRBV19	TRBJ1-3	TRBD1	.	ASSLTGGSGNTIY
12	TRBV5-1	TRBJ1-1	.	few	ASSFRGTNTEAF
13	TRBV7-9	TRBJ1-1	TRBD1	.	ASSLGGDRNTEAF
12	TRBV11-1	TRBJ1-1	.	.	ASSLSDRNTEAF
12	TRBV9	TRBJ2-1	.	few	ASSVEMLADEQF
14	TRBV4-2	TRBJ1-1	TRBD1	.	ASSPRTGRLNTEAF
16	TRBV12-5	TRBJ2-1	.	.	ASGLVEGRHFEYNEQF
13	TRBV7-9	TRBJ1-2	TRBD1	.	ASSFPGQGNYGYT
15	TRBV6-1	TRBJ2-5	TRBD2	once	ASSDWGLAGGLETQY
13	TRBV7-9	TRBJ1-1	.	.	ASSFGQTRNTEAF
13	TRBV28	TRBJ1-1	TRBD1	.	ASRNPGTGTIEAF
12	TRBV4-1	TRBJ1-1	.	.	ASSQMGGNTEAF
15	TRBV7-6	TRBJ2-3	.	.	ASSLAPGQGGTDTQY
11	TRBV29-1	TRBJ2-2	.	.	SVVSRRAGELF
12	TRBV29-1	TRBJ1-2	.	.	SVGGPLPNYGYT
13	TRBV28	TRBJ1-3	.	.	ASSRQGLSGNTIY
11	TRBV5-1	TRBJ2-7	.	.	ASSFTTSYEQY
11	TRBV30	TRBJ2-7	TRBD2	.	ASQREDRIEQY
17	TRBV9	TRBJ2-3	TRBD2	.	ASRRGLAGGPAGTDTQY
10	TRBV2	TRBJ1-1	.	.	ASSGEYTEAF
13	TRBV19	TRBJ1-2	.	.	ASSIGGGVDYGYT
11	TRBV5-1	TRBJ1-2	TRBD1	.	ASSLDRGHGYT
13	TRBV5-1	TRBJ2-7	TRBD2	.	ASSRTSGGSYEQY
11	TRBV2	TRBJ2-1	.	once	ASRRISYNEQF
10	TRBV7-9	TRBJ2-2	.	.	ASPGQPGELF
15	TRBV29-1	TRBJ1-3	TRBD1	.	SVVFGTGGAAGNTIY
11	TRBV12-3/TRBV12-4	TRBJ1-2	.	few	ASSLLARWGYT
15	TRBV2	TRBJ2-4	.	.	ASKLRLASVAKNIQY
14	TRBV28	TRBJ2-7	.	.	ASSQFSPGKNYEQY